The entry below describes one T cell receptor beta chain. The length of the CDR3 is 14 residues. V was pared by 4 bases and J by 6 bases, with 12 bases between. Germline-derived CDR1 and CDR2 are MNHEY and SVGAGI. This record comes from a study of T-cell reconstitution after alpha-beta-depleted transplantation in children. The TCRbeta library was prepared with unique molecular identifiers. TCRdb used MiXCR to reprocess the PCR reads, holding one entry per CDR3 protein. The sample carries approximately 130,000 distinct CDR3 sequences, about a tenth recorded once. The sequenced sample was PBMCs, mostly from graft donor cells, obtained 180 days after TCRalphabeta/CD19-depleted stem cell transplant. The gene calls are TRBV6-5 and TRBJ1-4, with D unresolved. This TCR derives from a girl under three years old who had a stem cell transplant for combined immunodeficiency, so the T cells may come from the graft donor. CDR3 bases: TGTGCCAGCAGTTGGGTCACCCGTGATGAAAAACTGTTTTTT. This codes for CASSWVTRDEKLFF.